This TCR beta chain was sequenced in a study of blood T cell repertoires in COVID-19 (dated by TCRdb to the early 2020s). For the study in its entirety: Samples from collaborators originated in the United States, Italy and Spain and spanned both the acute and convalescent phases of COVID-19. The samples were drawn from the first 160 participants of the ongoing ImmuneRACE study and from some 1,300 subjects provided by 6 global collaborators. The sample metadata nearly always contained a de-identified subject ID, COVID-19 status, age in years and sex. The repertoires were released in a freely available public database intended as a resource for research on the immune response to SARS-CoV-2. Deeply sampled blood TCRbeta repertoires from subjects exposed to, actively infected with, or recovered from COVID-19 were included in the dataset. The material from the prospective study consisted of cDNA or gDNA derived from T cells, B-cell-depleted T cells, or PBMCs. HLA class I and class II types, where available, came from metadata supplied by the sample provider rather than from assay-based typing.

The immunoSEQ Assay, a bias-controlled multiplex PCR, was used to amplify TCRbeta CDR3 regions from genomic DNA. Per the source publication's procedure: The number of nucleated cells in each sample was estimated from the amplification of reference gene primers within the assay. Sequence reads were collapsed and filtered to measure the absolute abundance of every unique TCRbeta CDR3 rearrangement. Productive Simpson clonality was computed per sample as the square root of Simpson's diversity index over productive rearrangements. In its TCRdb copy, this immuneACCESS table keeps in-frame sequences only and misses some clones. Where compared with another copy, unresolved V genes explain less than half of these, and the others have no known cause. V, J and clone size reflect that table, while D and trimming were determined from the DNA. Across this sample there are approximately 220,000 clones, with approximately 92% seen only once. The leading ten clones occupy roughly 3% of the sample.

With respect to this clone: No antigen is known for it. The sample holds no much larger clone one base away, and base qualities are not on file.

Enrolling through a virtual design, the prospective study's participants ranged in age from roughly 18 to 90 years and lived across 24 United States geographic areas. Cohort assignment in the prospective study relied on participant-reported clinical history from a screening survey and a study questionnaire. In the prospective study, whole blood, serum and a nasopharyngeal or oropharyngeal swab were collected from each participant by mobile phlebotomists. Over a roughly 2-month period, participants in the prospective study had the option of providing additional blood draws and questionnaires. Blood samples from the prospective study were shipped frozen or at room temperature prior to DNA extraction. The research as a whole found: The quantity of clinical and demographic metadata differed by source and by participant and was supplied without curation.

The receptor was isolated from a woman aged 18-29 years in a cohort exposed to, infected with or recovered from COVID-19 (not recorded which). Input material: PBMCs or T cells enriched from blood (not recorded which).

The CDR3 corresponds to CASSEAVSTDTQYF. The DNA reads TGCGCCAGCAGTGAAGCGGTGAGCACAGATACGCAGTATTTT. Here the chain combines TRBV10-1 and TRBJ2-3; D gene: possibly TRBD2, on 5 matching bases. V sheds 3 bases and J sheds 0 bases, leaving 7 bases between their ends. The CDR3, cysteine through phenylalanine, is 14 amino acids long. This entry keeps only the CDR3 DNA: 42 bases, framed from base 1. The germline V gene (reference sequence) sets CDR1 to WNHNN and CDR2 to SYGVQD.